The entry below describes one T cell receptor beta chain. This clone is considered medium-sized (0.01 to 0.1%). Which antigen it targets is not known. No base quality information exists; no much larger clone differs at one position. This entry belongs to a study of blood T cell repertoires in COVID-19 (dated by TCRdb to about 2020). With respect to the entire study: The collaborator samples originated in the United States, Italy and Spain and spanned the acute and convalescent phases of COVID-19. The prospective study material was composed of cDNA or gDNA derived from T cells, B-cell-depleted T cells, or PBMCs. Subjects who had been exposed to COVID-19, were actively infected with it, or had recovered from it provided the deeply sampled blood TCRbeta repertoires that made up the dataset. A freely available public database, intended as a resource for researchers studying the immune response to SARS-CoV-2, is where the repertoires were released. The samples were drawn from the first 160 participants of the ongoing ImmuneRACE study and from over a thousand subjects provided by 6 global collaborators. Nearly every sample came with metadata listing a de-identified subject ID, COVID-19 status, age in years and sex. HLA class I and class II types, where available, came from metadata supplied by the sample provider rather than from assay-based typing. The full study reports these points: How much clinical and demographic metadata was included differed by source and by participant, and the metadata was provided uncurated.

Collaborating institutions collected whole blood in K2EDTA tubes following their own protocols. For TCRbeta analysis, collaborators shipped samples as frozen whole blood, isolated PBMCs, or DNA extracted from either of those sample types. TCRbeta CDR3 regions were amplified from genomic DNA by means of the immunoSEQ Assay, a bias-controlled multiplex PCR. In the original analysis: The number of nucleated cells in each sample was estimated by amplification of reference gene primers within the assay. Sequence reads were collapsed and filtered to measure the absolute abundance of every unique TCRbeta CDR3 rearrangement. For each sample, productive Simpson clonality was calculated as the square root of Simpson's diversity index over productive rearrangements. TCRdb stores this immuneACCESS table with in-frame sequences only. Part of the clones is absent; in the studies checked, under half of the shortfall reflects unresolved V genes, and no reason is known for the rest. V and J calls and clone size are copied from that table; D and trimming were computed from the DNA. This sample holds fewer than 45,000 clones; roughly 81% were observed only once. Of the sample, roughly an eighth falls within the top ten clones.

At the junction V is shortened by 3 bases and J by 3 bases; bases outside the gene matches: 2. From the cysteine through the phenylalanine, the CDR3 covers 13 amino acids. Only the CDR3 DNA stays, 39 bases, in frame from base 1. The sample consisted of peripheral blood. The rearrangement combines TRBV12-3 or TRBV12-4 with TRBJ2-7; 7 nucleotides in the junction match TRBD1. The receptor was isolated from a human donor in a cohort sampled during active COVID-19. The CDR3 is CASSFDRVYEQYF. The DNA is TGTGCCAGCAGTTTTGACAGGGTCTACGAGCAGTACTTC.